The 31 T cell receptor beta chains listed next were all sequenced from one sample in a study of CD8 T cells in ankylosing spondylitis. These receptors lack a known antigen. TCRdb re-called the 5' RACE reads through MiXCR, storing one row per CDR3 protein. The sample yields a few hundred thousand distinct CDR3 sequences, 15% to 20% seen once. Findings and caveats of the study: Typical of ankylosing spondylitis blood, it appeared, was a TCR beta motif of several highly homologous variants.

What was sequenced was blood, either unsorted or a sorted T cell fraction (not recorded which). The receptor set was obtained from a male donor with ankylosing spondylitis.

The chain combines TRBV12-3 or TRBV12-4 with TRBJ1-2, with D hard to call. The V and J ends lost 1 base and 6 bases respectively, with 12 bases between them. The CDR3 extends over 14 amino acids. The CDR3 is CASSLVRVENGYTF. CDR3 DNA: TGTGCCAGCAGTTTAGTTAGGGTTGAAAATGGCTACACCTTC.

CDR3 amino acids: CATSESGGTLSTDTQYF. The CDR3 DNA reads TGTGCCACCAGTGAAAGCGGGGGGACACTCTCCACAGATACGCAGTATTTT. This chain joins TRBV24-1 and TRBJ2-3; TRBD2 agrees at 9 bases. CDR3 length: 17 residues. Trimming took 4 bases from V and 2 from J; bases not matched to a gene: 9. Germline V gives CDR1 KGHDR, CDR2 SFDVKD.

This clonotype was counted between two and nine times. The chain combines TRBV6-1 with TRBJ1-5; 7 bases map to TRBD1. This CDR3 spans 14 amino acids. V lost 6 bases, J lost 1 base, and 3 bases stayed unmatched. In germline, CDR1 is MNHNS, CDR2 SASEGT. The CDR3 region is CASSKQGSNQPQHF. In nucleotides, the CDR3 is TGTGCCAGCAGCAAACAGGGGAGCAATCAGCCCCAGCATTTT.

This clonotype was counted ten times or more. The J gene is TRBJ1-1, the V gene TRBV3-1; D is unresolved. There are 14 residues in the CDR3. The germline V gene encodes CDR1 LGHDT and CDR2 YNNKEL (reference sequence). V lost 4 bases to trimming and J lost 1 base, with 10 bases between them. The CDR3 reads CASSPSQRNTEAFF. CDR3 nucleotides: TGTGCCAGCAGCCCAAGTCAGCGGAACACTGAAGCTTTCTTT.

This clonotype was seen a few times. The rearrangement uses TRBV7-9 and TRBJ2-7; 7 nucleotides agree with TRBD2. The germline CDR1 and CDR2 sequences are SEHNR and FQNEAQ (reference sequence). V was clipped by 8 bases and J by 4 bases; unmatched bases: 5. The CDR3 totals 12 residues. The CDR3 loop is CASGGAGYEQYF. The CDR3 DNA follows: TGTGCCAGCGGCGGAGCGGGATACGAGCAGTACTTC.

This clonotype was observed many times. This chain links TRBV29-1 with TRBJ1-2; D not certain. CDR3 length: 13 residues. V lost 3 bases to trimming and J lost 4 bases, with 12 bases between them. From germline, CDR1 is SQVTM and CDR2 ANQGSEA. The CDR3 reads CSVEWQTLYGYTF. In DNA form, the CDR3 reads TGCAGCGTTGAGTGGCAGACCCTCTATGGCTACACCTTC.

This clonotype was observed a handful of times. The junction shows a germline mismatch at one end, possibly a read error. The rearrangement uses TRBV6-5 and TRBJ2-5; 11 bases line up with TRBD1. The CDR3 is 11 residues long. The germline V gene encodes CDR1 MNHEY and CDR2 SVGAGI. The CDR3 nucleotides read TGTGCCAGCAGTTACCGGGACAGGGGGGACTTC. Translated, it gives CASSYRDRGDF.

This clonotype showed up just a few times. J is TRBJ1-2 and V is TRBV7-2, with D maybe TRBD1 (5 bases). There are 13 residues in the CDR3. The V and J ends lost 7 bases and 4 bases respectively, with 13 bases between them. Germline V gene sequence: CDR1 SGHTA, CDR2 FQGNSA. CDR3 sequence: CASTLGEPYGYTF. As DNA, the CDR3 is TGTGCCAGCACCCTAGGGGAGCCCTATGGCTACACCTTC. Filled out from reference TRBV7-2 and TRBJ1-2, the complete variable domain reads GAGVSQSPSNKVTEKGKDVELRCDPISGHTALYWYRQSLGQGLEFLIYFQGNSAPDKSGLPSDRFSAERTGGSVSTLTIQRTQQEDSAVYLCASTLGEPYGYTFGSGTRLTVV.

The genes are TRBV5-1 and TRBJ2-1; 12 nucleotides agree with TRBD2. The junction had 9 bases not matched to a gene; V was cut back by 2 bases and J by 9 bases. CDR1 and CDR2 (germline): SGHRS, YFSETQ. This CDR3 contains 16 residues. The CDR3 loop is CASSFILAGGSGEQFF. CDR3 nucleotide sequence: TGCGCCAGCAGCTTTATACTAGCGGGAGGCTCGGGTGAGCAGTTCTTC.

The rearrangement uses TRBV4-2 and TRBJ1-1, with D unresolved. V shed 1 base and J shed 1 base, with 7 bases lying between them. The CDR3 length is 14 residues. The germline gives CDR1 LGHNA, CDR2 YNFKEQ. The CDR3 reads CASSQGGANTEAFF. The CDR3 bases are TGTGCCAGCAGCCAAGGGGGTGCGAACACTGAAGCTTTCTTT.

The rearrangement joins TRBV20-1 to TRBJ1-3; a weak D match, TRBD1 (5 bases). The germline CDR1 and CDR2 sequences are DFQATT and SNEGSKA (reference sequence). The length of the CDR3 is 13 residues. With 5 bases removed from V and 2 bases from J, the gap between germline ends came to 10 bases. In DNA, the CDR3 is TGCAGTGCTCAGACAGATACTGGAAACACCATATATTTT. Translating it yields CSAQTDTGNTIYF.

The sample holds many counts of this clonotype. The gene calls are TRBV7-9 and TRBJ1-4; D is unclear. Germline V CDR1 and CDR2: SEHNR, FQNEAQ (reference sequence). This CDR3 has 13 amino acids. Trimming removed 7 bases from V and 0 bases from J, with 6 bases in between. The CDR3 protein is CASTLTTNEKLFF. CDR3 bases: TGTGCCAGCACCCTAACAACTAATGAAAAACTGTTTTTT.

This clonotype was seen ten or more times. The rearrangement uses TRBV29-1 and TRBJ1-2; D not resolved. V lost 4 bases and J lost 0, with 9 bases in between. Germline V gene lookup returns CDR1 SQVTM and CDR2 ANQGSEA. The CDR3 has 13 residues. The CDR3 sequence is CSVVAGTNYGYTF. The CDR3, as DNA: TGCAGCGTTGTGGCCGGAACTAACTATGGCTACACCTTC.

The rearrangement uses TRBV12-3 or TRBV12-4 and TRBJ1-2; 7 bases map to TRBD1. J gave up 3 bases and V 6 bases, and 10 bases lay outside the gene matches. The CDR3 extends over 15 amino acids. The CDR3 coding sequence is TGTGCCAGCAGCCGAAGACAGGGAGAGGACTATGGCTACACCTTC. This gives the protein CASSRRQGEDYGYTF.

The V gene is TRBV5-1, the J gene TRBJ2-3; D remains unclear. CDR3 length: 15 residues. Trimming shortened V by 0 bases and J by 3 bases, and 11 bases separated the two germline ends. The germline V gene has CDR1 SGHRS and CDR2 YFSETQ. The CDR3 coding sequence is TGCGCCAGCAGCTTGGATGGCAGACCAACAGATACGCAGTATTTT. It encodes CASSLDGRPTDTQYF.

The chain is built from TRBV2 and TRBJ1-4; D unresolved. Germline V CDR1 and CDR2: SNHLY, FYNNEI. V lost 6 bases and J 1 base, leaving 9 bases between the germline ends. There are 14 residues in the CDR3. CDR3 nucleotide sequence: TGTGCCAGCAGAGGTGGGCGAACTAATGAAAAACTGTTTTTT. The encoded protein is CASRGGRTNEKLFF.

This clonotype appeared a few times. V gene TRBV12-3 or TRBV12-4 combines with J gene TRBJ2-1; TRBD2 aligns across 10 bases. Losses at the gene ends were 6 bases for V and 6 bases for J; bases not matched to a gene: 8. This CDR3 is built from 15 residues. CDR3 residues: CASRPLAGAVNEQFF. CDR3 coding DNA: TGTGCCAGCAGACCTCTAGCGGGAGCGGTCAATGAGCAGTTCTTC.

This clonotype was counted many times. V usage is TRBV12-3 or TRBV12-4 and J usage is TRBJ2-5, with D possibly being TRBD1 (6 bases). Trimming cost V 6 bases and J 2 bases, with 10 bases left between them. The CDR3 has 13 amino acids. The CDR3 region has the DNA TGTGCCAGCAGACAGGGAAAACAAGAGACCCAGTACTTC. The encoded protein is CASRQGKQETQYF.

A few counts support this clonotype. The chain recombines TRBV5-1 with TRBJ2-5, with 7 bases that match TRBD1. Trimming at V came to 5 bases and at J to 1 base, leaving 11 bases not matched to a gene. Per the germline V gene, CDR1 is SGHRS and CDR2 is YFSETQ. The CDR3 has 16 amino acids. CDR3 sequence reads: CASRPSGTAFQETQYF. DNA of the CDR3: TGCGCCAGCAGACCCTCGGGGACAGCCTTCCAAGAGACCCAGTACTTC.

The sample holds a few counts of this clonotype. J is TRBJ2-2 and V is TRBV5-4, with 11 bases identical to TRBD2. Germline assignment: CDR1 SGHNT and CDR2 YYREEE (reference sequence). J lost 7 bases, V lost 3 bases, and 14 bases had no gene match. The CDR3 consists of 18 residues. CDR3 region: CASSSPGTSGPRGGELFF. CDR3 DNA: TGTGCCAGCAGCTCCCCCGGGACTAGCGGTCCGAGGGGCGGGGAGCTGTTTTTT. The complete variable domain, with remaining parts taken from reference TRBV5-4 and TRBJ2-2, reads ETGVTQSPTHLIKTRGQQVTLRCSSQSGHNTVSWYQQALGQGPQFIFQYYREEENGRGNFPPRFSGLQFPNYSSELNVNALELDDSALYLCASSSPGTSGPRGGELFFGEGSRLTVL.

In this sample, this clonotype turned up many times. The chain joins TRBV7-2 to TRBJ2-3, with 7 nucleotides matching TRBD2. Looked up from germline, CDR1 is SGHTA and CDR2 is FQGNSA. The CDR3 is 15 residues long. With 2 bases clipped from V and 2 bases from J, the junction kept 4 bases outside the gene matches. The CDR3 spells CASSLRGRVTDTQYF. The CDR3 region has the DNA TGTGCCAGCAGCTTACGGGGGAGGGTCACAGATACGCAGTATTTT.

As for this clonotype: This may come from a read error, since a much larger clone is one base off. The V and J genes are TRBV20-1 and TRBJ2-7, with D possibly matching TRBD2 (7 bases). CDR1 and CDR2 (germline): DFQATT, SNEGSKA (reference sequence). The CDR3 sequence is 16 residues long. The CDR3 DNA is TGCAGTGCTAGAGCTGGTGGGAGGGGGGGCCGCTACGGGCAGTACTTC. It encodes CSARAGGRGGRYGQYF.

This clonotype was detected a few times. The chain has TRBV7-8 and TRBJ1-1, with a tentative D call TRBD1 (6 bases). CDR3 length equals 15 residues. V was pared by 3 bases and J by 1 base, with 12 bases between. Per the germline V gene, CDR1 is SGHVS and CDR2 is FQNEAQ. CDR3 amino acids: CASSLNSGANTEAFF. The CDR3 DNA follows: TGTGCCAGCAGCTTGAATTCAGGGGCGAACACTGAAGCTTTCTTT.

J is TRBJ2-1 and V is TRBV9; D tentatively fits TRBD1 or TRBD2 (5 bases each). V was pared by 3 bases and J by 10 bases, with 17 bases between. This CDR3 contains 14 residues. CDR1 SGDLS and CDR2 YYNGEE come from the germline V gene. CDR3 DNA: TGTGCCAGCAGCGCCGTCGGAGGACGGGGCGAGCAGTTCTTC. Its protein product is CASSAVGGRGEQFF.

A few counts support this clonotype. This chain links TRBV20-1 with TRBJ1-1, with 9 bases that match TRBD1. The length of the CDR3 is 16 residues. J gave up 3 bases and V 3 bases, and 11 bases lay outside the gene matches. Germline loops: CDR1 DFQATT, CDR2 SNEGSKA (reference sequence). The DNA of the CDR3 is TGCAGTGCTAGTGGGGGAGGACAGGGGCGGTACACTGAAGCTTTCTTT. Translating gives CSASGGGQGRYTEAFF.

V and J are TRBV10-2 and TRBJ2-3; 9 nucleotides agree with TRBD2. Germline lookup yields CDR1 WSHSY and CDR2 SAAADI. Losses at the gene ends were 7 bases for V and 1 base for J; bases not matched to a gene: 6. The CDR3 contains 15 residues. In DNA form, the CDR3 reads TGCGCCAGCAAGAGAGCGGGAGGTGGCACAGATACGCAGTATTTT. Protein sequence: CASKRAGGGTDTQYF.

Many counts were recorded for this clonotype. The chain uses TRBV10-3 and TRBJ2-5; tentatively, D is TRBD2 (5 bases). V was trimmed by 3 bases and J by 5 bases, leaving 7 bases between them. The germline CDR1 and CDR2 sequences are ENHRY and SYGVKD. CDR3 length: 12 residues. The CDR3 is CAISEREETQYF. CDR3 DNA: TGTGCCATCAGTGAAAGGGAGGAGACCCAGTACTTC.

The chain joins TRBV7-8 to TRBJ2-7; D gene ambiguous. Germline CDR1 is SGHVS and CDR2 is FQNEAQ. This CDR3 spans 11 amino acids. Deletions cut 2 bases from V and 6 bases from J, with 5 bases between. The CDR3 protein is CASSLTPEQYF. CDR3 in DNA: TGTGCCAGCAGCTTAACGCCCGAGCAGTACTTC.

The V call is TRBV5-1, the J call TRBJ2-7; 10 nucleotides line up with TRBD1. The CDR3 runs to 15 residues. J lost 6 bases, V lost 0 bases, and 6 bases had no gene match. CDR1 and CDR2 from the germline V gene are SGHRS and YFSETQ. This chain's CDR3 is CASSLAETGGVEQYF. For the CDR3, the DNA is TGCGCCAGCAGCTTGGCCGAGACAGGGGGCGTCGAGCAGTACTTC.

This clonotype was observed many times. This chain connects TRBV5-6 to TRBJ2-4; 10 nucleotides align to TRBD2. V lost 1 base, J lost 6 bases, and 4 bases stayed unmatched. CDR3 size: 15 residues. Germline V gene data show CDR1 as SGHDT and CDR2 as YYEEEE. CDR3: CASSLRTSGTNIQYF. Written as DNA, the CDR3 is TGTGCCAGCAGCTTGAGGACTAGCGGCACAAACATTCAGTACTTC.

This clonotype was detected a few times. This rearrangement joins TRBV10-3 to TRBJ2-7; D unclear. Germline-derived CDR1 and CDR2 are ENHRY and SYGVKD. V was clipped by 2 bases and J by 2 bases, with 10 bases between them. The CDR3 covers 14 residues. This chain's CDR3 is CAISEKGQAYEQYF. CDR3 DNA sequence: TGTGCCATCAGTGAGAAGGGCCAGGCCTACGAGCAGTACTTC.